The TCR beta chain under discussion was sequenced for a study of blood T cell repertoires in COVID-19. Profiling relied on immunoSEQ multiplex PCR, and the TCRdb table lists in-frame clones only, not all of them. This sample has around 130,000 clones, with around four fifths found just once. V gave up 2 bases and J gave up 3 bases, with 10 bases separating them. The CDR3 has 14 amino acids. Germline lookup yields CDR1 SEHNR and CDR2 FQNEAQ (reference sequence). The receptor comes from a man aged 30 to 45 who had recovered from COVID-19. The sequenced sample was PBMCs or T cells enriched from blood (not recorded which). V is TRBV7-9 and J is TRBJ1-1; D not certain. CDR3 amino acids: CASSLRGRDTEAFF. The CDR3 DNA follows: TGTGCCAGCAGCTTACGCGGGAGGGACACTGAAGCTTTCTTT.